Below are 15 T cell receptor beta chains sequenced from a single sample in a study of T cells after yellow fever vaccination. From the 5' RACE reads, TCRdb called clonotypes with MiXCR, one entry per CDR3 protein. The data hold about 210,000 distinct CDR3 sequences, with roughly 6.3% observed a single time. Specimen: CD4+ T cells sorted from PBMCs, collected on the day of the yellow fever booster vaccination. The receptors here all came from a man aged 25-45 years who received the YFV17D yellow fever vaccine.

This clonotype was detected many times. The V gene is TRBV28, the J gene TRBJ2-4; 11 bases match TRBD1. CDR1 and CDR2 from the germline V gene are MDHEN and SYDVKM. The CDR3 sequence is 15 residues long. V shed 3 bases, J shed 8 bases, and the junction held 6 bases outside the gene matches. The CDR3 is CASSLVDRGQDIQYF. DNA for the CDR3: TGTGCCAGCAGTTTGGTGGACAGGGGGCAGGACATTCAGTACTTC. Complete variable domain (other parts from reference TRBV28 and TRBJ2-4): DVKVTQSSRYLVKRTGEKVFLECVQDMDHENMFWYRQDPGLGLRLIYFSYDVKMKEKGDIPEGYSVSREKKERFSLILESASTNQTSMYLCASSLVDRGQDIQYFGAGTRLSVL.

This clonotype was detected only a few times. The DNA of the CDR3 is TGTGCCAGCAGCCAAGAACAGGGGAGTAACGCTGAAGCTTTCTTT. This translates into CASSQEQGSNAEAFF. This chain links TRBV4-2 with TRBJ1-1; 7 bases agree with TRBD1. CDR3 length: 15 residues. V shed 0 bases and J 6 bases; nucleotides not matched to a gene: 7. Germline-derived CDR1 and CDR2 are LGHNA and YNFKEQ.

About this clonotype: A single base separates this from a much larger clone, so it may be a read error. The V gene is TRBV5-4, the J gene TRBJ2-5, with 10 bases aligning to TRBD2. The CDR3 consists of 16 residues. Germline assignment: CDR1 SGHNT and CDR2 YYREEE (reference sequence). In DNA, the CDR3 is TGTGCCAGCAGCTTGGGGCTAGCGGGAGAGTCTGAGACCCAGTGCTTC. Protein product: CASSLGLAGESETQCF.

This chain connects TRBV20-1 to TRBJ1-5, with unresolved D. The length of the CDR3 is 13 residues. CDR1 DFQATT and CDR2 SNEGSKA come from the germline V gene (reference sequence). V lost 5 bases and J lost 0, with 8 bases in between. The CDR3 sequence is CSAQLDSNQPQHF. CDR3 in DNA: TGCAGTGCTCAGCTCGATAGCAATCAGCCCCAGCATTTT.

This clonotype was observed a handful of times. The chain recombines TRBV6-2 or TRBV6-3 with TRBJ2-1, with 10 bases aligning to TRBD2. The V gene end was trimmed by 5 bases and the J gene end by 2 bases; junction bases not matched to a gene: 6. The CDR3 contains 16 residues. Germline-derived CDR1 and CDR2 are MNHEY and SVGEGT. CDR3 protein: CASSPSGRGAYNEQFF. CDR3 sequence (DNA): TGTGCCAGCAGTCCCAGCGGGAGGGGGGCCTACAATGAGCAGTTCTTC.

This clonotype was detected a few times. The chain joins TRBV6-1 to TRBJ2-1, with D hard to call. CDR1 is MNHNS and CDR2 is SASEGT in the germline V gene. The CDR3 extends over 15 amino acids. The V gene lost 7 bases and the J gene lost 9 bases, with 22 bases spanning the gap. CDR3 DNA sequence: TGTGCCAGCAATCCGGTGGCAGTCAGTAGTGGTGAGCAGTTCTTC. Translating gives CASNPVAVSSGEQFF.

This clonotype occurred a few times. The CDR3 sequence: CASSLQEIAGVRTQYF. DNA for the CDR3: TGTGCCAGCAGCTTACAAGAAATAGCGGGAGTTCGAACGCAGTATTTT. This sequence joins TRBV7-9 and TRBJ2-3; 9 bases align to TRBD2. Looked up from germline, CDR1 is SEHNR and CDR2 is FQNEAQ (reference sequence). V lost 2 bases, J lost 9 bases, and 12 bases stayed unmatched. The CDR3 runs to 16 residues.

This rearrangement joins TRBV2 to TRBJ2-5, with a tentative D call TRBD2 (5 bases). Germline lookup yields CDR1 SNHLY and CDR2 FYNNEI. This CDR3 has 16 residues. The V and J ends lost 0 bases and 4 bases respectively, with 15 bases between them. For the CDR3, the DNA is TGTGCCAGCAGTGAAGCGCTAGCCGGCGGGCGAGAGACCCAGTACTTC. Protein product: CASSEALAGGRETQYF. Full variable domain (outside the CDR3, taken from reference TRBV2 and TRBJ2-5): EPEVTQTPSHQVTQMGQEVILRCVPISNHLYFYWYRQILGQKVEFLVSFYNNEISEKSEIFDDQFSVERPDGSNFTLKIRSTKLEDSAMYFCASSEALAGGRETQYFGPGTRLLVL.

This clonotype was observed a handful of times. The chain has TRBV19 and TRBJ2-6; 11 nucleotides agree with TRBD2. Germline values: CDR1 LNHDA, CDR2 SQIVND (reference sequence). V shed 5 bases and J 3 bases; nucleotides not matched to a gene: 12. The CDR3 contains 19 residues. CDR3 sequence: CASSRLAGSGSRGANVLTF. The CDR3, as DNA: TGTGCCAGTAGTCGACTAGCGGGATCAGGATCTCGTGGGGCCAACGTCCTGACTTTC. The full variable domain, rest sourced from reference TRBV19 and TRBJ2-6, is DGGITQSPKYLFRKEGQNVTLSCEQNLNHDAMYWYRQDPGQGLRLIYYSQIVNDFQKGDIAEGYSVSREKKESFPLTVTSAQKNPTAFYLCASSRLAGSGSRGANVLTFGAGSRLTVL.

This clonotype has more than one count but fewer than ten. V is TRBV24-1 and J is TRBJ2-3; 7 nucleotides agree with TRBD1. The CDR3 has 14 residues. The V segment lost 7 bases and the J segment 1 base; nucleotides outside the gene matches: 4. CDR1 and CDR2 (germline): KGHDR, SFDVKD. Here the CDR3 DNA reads TGTGCCACCAGCCGGACAGGCGGCACAGATACGCAGTATTTT. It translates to CATSRTGGTDTQYF.

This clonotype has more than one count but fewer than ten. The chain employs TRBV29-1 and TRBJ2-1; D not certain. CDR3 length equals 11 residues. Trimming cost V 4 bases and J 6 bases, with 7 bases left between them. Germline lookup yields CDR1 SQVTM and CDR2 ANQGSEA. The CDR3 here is CSVAGANEQFF. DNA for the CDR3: TGCAGCGTTGCTGGAGCCAATGAGCAGTTCTTC.

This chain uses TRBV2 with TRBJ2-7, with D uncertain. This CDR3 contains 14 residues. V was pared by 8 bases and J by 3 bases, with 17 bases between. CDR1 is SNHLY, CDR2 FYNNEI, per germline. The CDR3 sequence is CASSDRGGNYEQYF. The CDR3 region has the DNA TGTGCCAGCTCGGACCGTGGCGGAAACTACGAGCAGTACTTC.

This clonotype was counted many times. CDR3 coding DNA: TGTGCCAGCAGCCTAATCTCCGGGGAGACGTTGCTGTTCTTC. It is translated as CASSLISGETLLFF. This sequence joins TRBV3-1 and TRBJ2-1; possible D gene TRBD2, 5 bases. The CDR3 is 14 residues long. V lost 4 bases and J lost 15, with 22 bases in between. CDR1 is LGHDT and CDR2 is YNNKEL in the germline V gene (reference sequence).

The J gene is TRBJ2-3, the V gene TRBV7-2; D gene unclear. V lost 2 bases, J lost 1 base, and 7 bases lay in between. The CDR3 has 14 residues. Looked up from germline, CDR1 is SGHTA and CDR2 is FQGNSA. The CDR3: CASSLSGGTDTQYF. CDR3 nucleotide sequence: TGTGCCAGCAGCTTAAGTGGGGGCACAGATACGCAGTATTTT.

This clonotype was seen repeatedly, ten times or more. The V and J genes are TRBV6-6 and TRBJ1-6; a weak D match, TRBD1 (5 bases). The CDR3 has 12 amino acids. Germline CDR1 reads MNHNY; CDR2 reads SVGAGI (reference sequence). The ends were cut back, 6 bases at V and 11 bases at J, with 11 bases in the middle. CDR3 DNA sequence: TGTGCCAGCAGCCTAGGGGCTGCACCCCTCCACTTT. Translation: CASSLGAAPLHF.